The next 31 T cell receptor beta chains were all read from a single sample in a study of neoadjuvant anti-PD-1 for oral cavity cancer. Clones were read by immunoSEQ multiplex PCR, and TCRdb kept only the in-frame ones, dropping some. Of 15,000 to 20,000 clones listed, about 70% are singletons. The sequences come from PBMCs, collected before nivolumab (anti-PD-1) treatment. These receptors were collected from a person aged 40 to 85 with oral cavity squamous cell carcinoma.

This chain connects TRBV19 to TRBJ1-4, with 10 bases identical to TRBD1. Germline assignment: CDR1 LNHDA and CDR2 SQIVND (reference sequence). V lost 5 bases to trimming and J lost 8 bases; unmatched junction nucleotides: 14. The CDR3 totals 17 residues. The CDR3 protein is CASSAIPAWTGGEKLFF. CDR3 nucleotides: TGTGCCAGTAGTGCCATTCCCGCATGGACAGGGGGGGAAAAACTGTTTTTT.

The V and J genes are TRBV2 and TRBJ1-5; D is possibly TRBD1 (5 bases). CDR3 length: 14 residues. Germline V gives CDR1 SNHLY, CDR2 FYNNEI. V lost 6 bases and J 4 bases, leaving 13 bases between the germline ends. This chain's CDR3 is CASSADGGNQPQHF. CDR3 sequence (DNA): TGTGCCAGCAGCGCCGACGGGGGGAATCAGCCCCAGCATTTT.

This clone was detected a few times. The V call is TRBV19, the J call TRBJ1-5, with a tentative D call TRBD1 (5 bases). The germline V and J ends were trimmed by 2 bases and 7 bases, with 21 bases remaining between them. Germline-derived CDR1 and CDR2 are LNHDA and SQIVND (reference sequence). CDR3 length: 17 residues. In DNA form, the CDR3 reads TGTGCCAGTAGTATAAGGAGTCGTGGGCAGGGTTGGCAGCCCCAGCATTTT. Translated: CASSIRSRGQGWQPQHF.

The chain couples TRBV28 to TRBJ2-4, with 7 bases matching TRBD2. The CDR3 consists of 14 residues. Germline trimming cut 5 bases from V and 8 bases from J; bases unmatched to any gene: 9. CDR1 MDHEN and CDR2 SYDVKM come from the germline V gene. In DNA, the CDR3 is TGTGCCAGCAGTCCCCCCGGCGGGAGATACATTCAGTACTTC. Translating gives CASSPPGGRYIQYF. The whole variable domain, filled in from reference TRBV28 and TRBJ2-4, reads DVKVTQSSRYLVKRTGEKVFLECVQDMDHENMFWYRQDPGLGLRLIYFSYDVKMKEKGDIPEGYSVSREKKERFSLILESASTNQTSMYLCASSPPGGRYIQYFGAGTRLSVL.

This clone was seen more than once but under ten times. The CDR3, as DNA: TGTGCCAGCAGCTTGGCCGCCGCCTCTGGAAACACCATATATTTT. This encodes CASSLAAASGNTIYF. This sequence joins TRBV5-8 and TRBJ1-3; unclear D gene. In germline, CDR1 is SGHTS, CDR2 YDEGEE. The CDR3 has 15 amino acids. The V gene lost 0 bases and the J gene lost 0 bases, with 7 bases spanning the gap.

In DNA form, the CDR3 reads TGCGCCAGCAGCTTATGGCAGGCAAACTCTGGGGCCAACGTCCTGACTTTC. As protein: CASSLWQANSGANVLTF. The rearrangement joins TRBV5-1 to TRBJ2-6; D is uncertain. The CDR3 spans 17 residues. Germline assignment: CDR1 SGHRS and CDR2 YFSETQ. V was clipped by 2 bases and J by 0 bases, with 12 bases between them.

The table lists this clone with a count of one. This sequence joins TRBV6-5 and TRBJ1-5, with D possibly matching TRBD1 (5 bases). V lost 2 bases, J lost 2 bases, and 7 bases lay in between. Per the germline V gene, CDR1 is MNHEY and CDR2 is SVGAGI. This CDR3 is built from 14 residues. DNA for the CDR3: TGTGCCAGCAGTTACGGGGGAGGCAATCAGCCCCAGCATTTT. Its protein is CASSYGGGNQPQHF.

Only a few counts were recorded for this clone. V is TRBV2 and J is TRBJ2-7, with TRBD2 as a possible D gene (5 bases). CDR3 length: 12 amino acids. V lost 8 bases and J lost 4, with 12 bases in between. CDR1 and CDR2 (germline): SNHLY, FYNNEI. CDR3 bases: TGTGCCAGCCGGAGTAGCGTTTACGAGCAGTACTTC. Its protein is CASRSSVYEQYF. Full variable domain (outside the CDR3, taken from reference TRBV2 and TRBJ2-7): EPEVTQTPSHQVTQMGQEVILRCVPISNHLYFYWYRQILGQKVEFLVSFYNNEISEKSEIFDDQFSVERPDGSNFTLKIRSTKLEDSAMYFCASRSSVYEQYFGPGTRLTVT.

The CDR3 here is CASSLITGGSQETQYF. CDR3 in DNA: TGTGCCAGCAGCTTAATAACAGGGGGAAGCCAAGAGACCCAGTACTTC. The chain employs TRBV11-2 and TRBJ2-5; 8 bases are shared with TRBD1. Per the germline V gene, CDR1 is SGHAT and CDR2 is FQNNGV. This CDR3 is built from 16 residues. V shed 2 bases, J shed 1 base, and the junction held 6 bases outside the gene matches.

The V call is TRBV30, the J call TRBJ2-4; 7 positions match TRBD2. Germline values: CDR1 GTSNPN, CDR2 SVGIG (reference sequence). This CDR3 comprises 13 residues. The trim removed 6 bases at V and 1 base at J, leaving 3 bases unmatched. CDR3 protein: CACGGDAKNIQYF. Here the CDR3 DNA reads TGTGCCTGTGGGGGGGATGCCAAAAACATTCAGTACTTC.

The rearrangement links TRBV6-6 to TRBJ2-5; D is uncertain. The CDR3 is 13 amino acids. Germline V CDR1 and CDR2: MNHNY, SVGAGI (reference sequence). The germline V and J ends were trimmed by 6 bases and 4 bases, with 12 bases remaining between them. In DNA form, the CDR3 reads TGTGCCAGCAGATTAGGTGTACGAGAGACCCAGTACTTC. Translation gives CASRLGVRETQYF.

The chain carries TRBV5-1 and TRBJ2-5; no definite D call. The CDR3 has 16 amino acids. CDR1 and CDR2 from the germline V gene are SGHRS and YFSETQ. The V end was cut by 3 bases, the J end by 1 base, with 16 bases between. The CDR3 sequence: CASSSTPQKTQETQYF. Here the CDR3 DNA reads TGCGCCAGCAGCTCGACTCCCCAAAAAACCCAAGAGACCCAGTACTTC. Supplemented by reference TRBV5-1 and TRBJ2-5, the full variable domain reads KAGVTQTPRYLIKTRGQQVTLSCSPISGHRSVSWYQQTPGQGLQFLFEYFSETQRNKGNFPGRFSGRQFSNSRSEMNVSTLELGDSALYLCASSSTPQKTQETQYFGPGTRLLVL.

The chain recombines TRBV2 with TRBJ1-5; D possibly corresponds to TRBD1 (5 bases). CDR3 length: 15 amino acids. CDR1 is SNHLY and CDR2 is FYNNEI in the germline V gene. Trimming took 7 bases from V and 3 from J, leaving 16 bases between them. This CDR3 reads CASTMRGGFNQPQHF. CDR3 in DNA: TGTGCCAGCACTATGAGGGGCGGTTTCAATCAGCCCCAGCATTTT.

The rearrangement links TRBV7-8 to TRBJ1-4; TRBD1 is a possible D gene (5 bases). The CDR3 contains 16 residues. V was shortened by 0 bases and J by 7 bases, with 15 bases between the two germline ends. CDR1 and CDR2 (germline): SGHVS, FQNEAQ. The DNA of the CDR3 is TGTGCCAGCAGCTTAGCCTGGGGCGCACTAGGTGAAAAACTGTTTTTT. It translates to CASSLAWGALGEKLFF. Looking up the rest from reference TRBV7-8 and TRBJ1-4 gives the full variable domain: GAGVSQSPRYKVAKRGQDVALRCDPISGHVSLFWYQQALGQGPEFLTYFQNEAQLDKSGLPSDRFFAERPEGSVSTLKIQRTQQEDSAVYLCASSLAWGALGEKLFFGSGTQLSVL.

This chain uses TRBV29-1 with TRBJ2-1; D is unclear. The CDR3 totals 11 residues. CDR1 and CDR2 from the germline V gene are SQVTM and ANQGSEA. V was cut by 0 bases and J by 9 bases, with 6 bases left in between. The CDR3 DNA follows: TGCAGCGTTGAAGACCCCCCTGAGCAGTTCTTC. This codes for CSVEDPPEQFF.

The chain uses TRBV28 and TRBJ1-1; D gene unclear. Germline CDR1 MDHEN, CDR2 SYDVKM. CDR3 length: 15 amino acids. V was clipped by 7 bases and J by 0 bases, with 15 bases between them. CDR3 sequence reads: CASTERGEVNTEAFF. CDR3 DNA: TGTGCCAGCACCGAGCGGGGAGAGGTGAACACTGAAGCTTTCTTT.

The CDR3 loop reads CASSRGAGSYNEQFF. The CDR3 nucleotides read TGTGCCAGCAGCCGCGGGGCAGGGTCCTACAATGAGCAGTTCTTC. The V and J genes are TRBV6-4 and TRBJ2-1; D might be TRBD2 (6 bases). The CDR3 totals 15 residues. CDR1 and CDR2 (germline): MRHNA, SNTAGT. Trimming removed 6 bases from V and 1 base from J, with 13 bases in between.

This sequence joins TRBV2 and TRBJ2-5; D not resolved. The CDR3 totals 11 residues. Germline V gives CDR1 SNHLY, CDR2 FYNNEI. The V gene lost 5 bases and the J gene lost 5 bases, with 6 bases spanning the gap. CDR3 residues: CASSNLETQYF. The CDR3 DNA reads as TGTGCCAGCAGTAATTTGGAGACCCAGTACTTC. Filled out from reference TRBV2 and TRBJ2-5, the complete variable domain reads EPEVTQTPSHQVTQMGQEVILRCVPISNHLYFYWYRQILGQKVEFLVSFYNNEISEKSEIFDDQFSVERPDGSNFTLKIRSTKLEDSAMYFCASSNLETQYFGPGTRLLVL.

This clone turned up a few times. The J gene is TRBJ1-3, the V gene TRBV5-1; unclear D gene. CDR1 and CDR2 (germline): SGHRS, YFSETQ. V was clipped by 0 bases and J by 0 bases, with 7 bases between them. There are 15 residues in the CDR3. CDR3 region: CASSLGQISGNTIYF. CDR3 nucleotide sequence: TGCGCCAGCAGCTTGGGCCAGATCTCTGGAAACACCATATATTTT.

The chain recombines TRBV5-6 with TRBJ1-2; no clear D gene. Per germline, CDR1 SGHDT and CDR2 YYEEEE. The CDR3 sequence is 13 residues long. The ends were cut back, 1 base at V and 2 bases at J, with 6 bases in the middle. The CDR3 DNA is TGTGCCAGCAGCTTGCCGGGGAACTATGGCTACACCTTC. It yields the protein CASSLPGNYGYTF.

V usage is TRBV25-1 and J usage is TRBJ1-4; D call uncertain. The CDR3 extends over 14 amino acids. Germline CDR1 MGHDK, CDR2 SYGVNS. V was clipped by 3 bases and J by 5 bases, with 10 bases between them. The CDR3 nucleotides are TGTGCCAGCAGTGAGACCGGTATCAATGAAAAACTGTTTTTT. Protein product: CASSETGINEKLFF.

The chain recombines TRBV2 with TRBJ1-2, with unresolved D. V was cut by 2 bases and J by 3 bases, with 7 bases left in between. CDR1 SNHLY and CDR2 FYNNEI come from the germline V gene. This CDR3 spans 13 amino acids. The CDR3 DNA sequence: TGTGCCAGCAGTGAAAGGTCGGACTATGGCTACACCTTC. It encodes CASSERSDYGYTF.

V and J are TRBV6-1 and TRBJ2-7; 8 bases line up with TRBD1. From germline, CDR1 is MNHNS and CDR2 SASEGT. CDR3 length: 12 residues. The trim removed 10 bases at V and 2 bases at J, leaving 4 bases unmatched. CDR3 nucleotides: TGTGCCACCCGGACAGGGCCCTACGAGCAGTACTTC. It codes for CATRTGPYEQYF.

The gene calls are TRBV30 and TRBJ2-7; 12 positions match TRBD2. This CDR3 region has 15 residues. With V trimmed by 3 bases and J by 4 bases, 7 bases remained unmatched. Germline V CDR1 and CDR2: GTSNPN, SVGIG (reference sequence). CDR3 residues: CAWRTSGRTGYEQYF. CDR3 in DNA: TGTGCCTGGAGGACTAGCGGGAGAACAGGATACGAGCAGTACTTC.

The chain uses TRBV7-2 and TRBJ1-1; D is unclear. The CDR3 loop spans 13 amino acids. V lost 4 bases and J lost 0, with 6 bases in between. Germline values: CDR1 SGHTA, CDR2 FQGNSA. DNA for the CDR3: TGTGCCAGCAGCTCCGGGATGAACACTGAAGCTTTCTTT. Residues: CASSSGMNTEAFF.

This rearrangement joins TRBV4-1 to TRBJ2-3; the D gene is possibly TRBD2 (6 bases). Germline V gives CDR1 MGHRA, CDR2 YSYEKL. V gave up 4 bases and J gave up 0 bases, with 11 bases separating them. This CDR3 is built from 15 residues. CDR3 sequence reads: CASSLAGTSTDTQYF. The CDR3 bases are TGCGCCAGCAGCCTAGCCGGGACTAGCACAGATACGCAGTATTTT.

This clone was counted a few times. The chain recombines TRBV15 with TRBJ1-5, with D hard to call. Germline loops: CDR1 LNHNV, CDR2 YYDKDF (reference sequence). The CDR3 covers 15 residues. The V end lost 1 base, the J end lost 2 bases, and 9 bases lay between the germline ends. Here the CDR3 reads CATSRGGLGNQPQHF. DNA for the CDR3: TGTGCCACCAGCAGAGGGGGTTTGGGCAATCAGCCCCAGCATTTT.

The chain has TRBV2 and TRBJ1-5; tentatively, D is TRBD1 (5 bases). Germline V CDR1 and CDR2: SNHLY, FYNNEI. V gave up 6 bases and J gave up 6 bases, with 27 bases separating them. The CDR3 spans 18 residues. Here the CDR3 reads CASRSGGAAGMMRQPQHF. The CDR3 bases are TGTGCCAGCAGGAGTGGAGGGGCGGCAGGGATGATGCGTCAGCCCCAGCATTTT.

The V call is TRBV10-3, the J call TRBJ2-1, with D perhaps given as TRBD1 or TRBD2 (5 bases each). The V gene lost 7 bases and the J gene lost 8 bases, with 18 bases spanning the gap. CDR3 length equals 14 residues. Germline lookup yields CDR1 ENHRY and CDR2 SYGVKD. CDR3 sequence reads: CAIKGTRPTDEQFF. The CDR3 DNA sequence: TGTGCCATCAAGGGGACCAGACCTACGGATGAGCAGTTCTTC.

The J gene is TRBJ2-7, the V gene TRBV6-5, with 8 bases aligning to TRBD2. The germline gives CDR1 MNHEY, CDR2 SVGAGI. The V gene end was trimmed by 0 bases and the J gene end by 2 bases; junction bases not matched to a gene: 6. The CDR3 is 16 amino acids. CDR3 region: CASSYSITSGTYEQYF. The CDR3 DNA follows: TGTGCCAGCAGTTACTCGATAACTAGCGGTACCTACGAGCAGTACTTC.

The chain couples TRBV6-1 to TRBJ2-5; 9 nucleotides agree with TRBD2. V lost 1 base and J lost 5; bases outside the gene matches: 8. This CDR3 region has 16 residues. CDR1 is MNHNS and CDR2 is SASEGT in the germline V gene. CDR3 protein: CASSEVLAGVGETQYF. The CDR3 DNA is TGTGCCAGCAGTGAAGTCTTAGCGGGAGTAGGGGAGACCCAGTACTTC.